In this sample, the clone carrying this T cell receptor beta chain turned up a few times. These data come from a study of T cells after yellow fever vaccination. By 5'RACE template switching, TCR cDNA was produced, with a universal primer site and UMIs added in the process. TCRdb analysed the 5' RACE reads with MiXCR anew, one entry per CDR3 protein. The data contain 300,000 to 400,000 distinct CDR3 sequences, 3.5% to 4.5% of them singletons. The sample in question was PBMCs, obtained 5 days after the yellow fever booster vaccination. The source of this sequence is a man aged 18 to 29 who received the YFV17D yellow fever vaccine.

The CDR3 protein is CATSDTSGANVLTF. Written as DNA, the CDR3 is TGTGCCACCAGTGATACATCGGGGGCCAACGTCCTGACTTTC. The J gene is TRBJ2-6, the V gene TRBV24-1, with unresolved D. The CDR3 contains 14 residues. Trimming took off 3 bases at V and 4 bases at J, with 6 bases between the two ends. CDR1 is KGHDR and CDR2 is SFDVKD in the germline V gene.